Presented here are 8 T cell receptor beta chains from one specimen sequenced in a study of T cell repertoires in cytomegalovirus infection. TCRdb re-derived calls from the reads in MiXCR, one entry per CDR3 protein. The sample has roughly 990,000 distinct CDR3 sequences; approximately 31% are singletons. Which antigens these TCRs recognize remains unknown. The sample consisted of cultured CD8+ T cells from PBMCs, taken from culture after CMV antigen stimulation. The receptors come from a human donor in good health (CMV status not recorded). Some clones in this sample may be carry-over from other donors' samples.

The chain combines TRBV19 with TRBJ2-7, with TRBD2 as a possible D gene (7 bases). Trimming cost V 8 bases and J 2 bases, with 10 bases left between them. Per germline, CDR1 LNHDA and CDR2 SQIVND (reference sequence). The CDR3 length is 12 residues. The DNA of the CDR3 is TGTGCCAGTGCGCGGGGGCCCTACGAGCAGTACTTC. This encodes CASARGPYEQYF.

V and J are TRBV15 and TRBJ2-1; 11 positions agree with TRBD2. Germline CDR1 LNHNV, CDR2 YYDKDF (reference sequence). V was pared by 0 bases and J by 7 bases, with 5 bases of the junction left unmatched. The CDR3 is made up of 16 amino acids. The CDR3 is CATSRDIAGGRNEQFF. The DNA of the CDR3 is TGTGCCACCAGCAGAGATATAGCGGGGGGGCGGAATGAGCAGTTCTTC.

J is TRBJ1-2 and V is TRBV3-1; D is perhaps TRBD1 (6 bases). Germline assignment: CDR1 LGHDT and CDR2 YNNKEL (reference sequence). The germline V and J ends were trimmed by 5 bases and 14 bases, with 24 bases remaining between them. There are 14 residues in the CDR3. The CDR3 reads CASSASTPGVEGTF. The CDR3 nucleotides read TGTGCCAGCAGCGCTTCCACCCCAGGGGTGGAGGGGACCTTC.

This clonotype occurred many times. The chain carries TRBV7-2 and TRBJ1-2; tentatively, D is TRBD1 (5 bases). CDR1 and CDR2 (germline): SGHTA, FQGNSA. V dropped 5 bases and J dropped 2 bases, with 12 bases sitting between them. The CDR3 length is 14 residues. The CDR3 protein is CASSPRGFNYGYTF. The DNA of the CDR3 is TGTGCCAGCAGCCCGCGGGGGTTCAACTATGGCTACACCTTC.

This clonotype was seen a handful of times. The chain uses TRBV5-1 and TRBJ2-7; 7 bases align to TRBD1. Germline V CDR1 and CDR2: SGHRS, YFSETQ. J gave up 0 bases and V 0 bases, and 3 bases lay outside the gene matches. The CDR3 has 15 amino acids. CDR3 nucleotides: TGCGCCAGCAGCTTGGGACAGGGCAACTCCTACGAGCAGTACTTC. It encodes CASSLGQGNSYEQYF.

This chain joins TRBV28 and TRBJ1-1, with 8 bases aligning to TRBD1. The CDR3 runs to 15 residues. Germline V lookup: CDR1 MDHEN, CDR2 SYDVKM. The ends lost 6 bases at V and 1 base at J; junction bases unmatched: 7. The CDR3: CASSRFGTGNTEAFF. The CDR3 DNA is TGTGCCAGCAGCCGTTTCGGGACAGGGAACACTGAAGCTTTCTTT.

V usage is TRBV6-1 and J usage is TRBJ2-7; D possibly corresponds to TRBD1 (6 bases). Germline V gene lookup returns CDR1 MNHNS and CDR2 SASEGT. The V end lost 1 base, the J end lost 2 bases, and 21 bases lay between the germline ends. The CDR3 is 18 residues long. In DNA form, the CDR3 reads TGTGCCAGCAGTGAAGAGTTACACCGGGACACTTCCCCCTACGAGCAGTACGTC. As protein: CASSEELHRDTSPYEQYV.

V and J are TRBV15 and TRBJ2-7; perhaps D is TRBD1 or TRBD2 (5 bases each). Germline CDR1 reads LNHNV; CDR2 reads YYDKDF (reference sequence). This CDR3 has 11 residues. V was shortened by 5 bases and J by 5 bases, with 7 bases between the two germline ends. The CDR3 nucleotides read TGTGCCACCAGCGAGGGGAACGAGCAGTACTTC. Amino acid sequence: CATSEGNEQYF. The full variable domain, with the rest looked up from reference TRBV15 and TRBJ2-7, is DAMVIQNPRYQVTQFGKPVTLSCSQTLNHNVMYWYQQKSSQAPKLLFHYYDKDFNNEADTPDNFQSRRPNTSFCFLDIRSPGLGDTAMYLCATSEGNEQYFGPGTRLTVT.